This T cell receptor (beta chain) came from a study of blood T cells in healthy people across ages. A second PCR, run for about 6 to 11 cycles, used a sample-barcoded 5' primer plus a J-beta primer mix. TCRdb re-analysed the 5' RACE reads in MiXCR, keeping a single row per CDR3 protein. The sample carries some 900,000 distinct CDR3 sequences, about 48% recorded once. Germline CDR1 reads SGHTA; CDR2 reads FQGNSA. V was trimmed by 5 bases and J by 9 bases, leaving 11 bases between them. This CDR3 region has 12 residues. J is TRBJ2-1 and V is TRBV7-2; tentative D call: TRBD2 (5 bases). This TCR was sampled from a man aged 25-45 years in good health. The sample consisted of blood. The CDR3 region is CASSQGLLEQFF. The CDR3 nucleotides read TGTGCCAGCAGCCAAGGACTCCTTGAGCAGTTCTTC. The full variable domain, completed using reference TRBV7-2 and TRBJ2-1, is GAGVSQSPSNKVTEKGKDVELRCDPISGHTALYWYRQSLGQGLEFLIYFQGNSAPDKSGLPSDRFSAERTGGSVSTLTIQRTQQEDSAVYLCASSQGLLEQFFGPGTRLTVL.